Only a few counts were recorded for the clone carrying this T cell receptor beta chain. Treatment described: preoperative locoregional IRX-2 cytokine immunotherapy. This phase Ib study tested locoregional IRX-2 cytokine immunotherapy given before surgery. The sample is drawn from a study of preoperative IRX-2 immunotherapy in early breast cancer. The CDR3 consists of 12 residues. Germline loops: CDR1 SNHLY, CDR2 FYNNEI. V gave up 7 bases and J gave up 7 bases, with 10 bases separating them. TCRdb's table, derived via immunoSEQ multiplex PCR, lists solely in-frame clones and lacks some. Counted here are fewer than 30,000 clones, nearly 90% occurring once; the ten biggest clones make up around a tenth.

This chain connects TRBV2 to TRBJ1-4, with a weak D call TRBD1 (6 bases). The sequence came from a human donor with breast cancer. The sample was collected from a patient treated with IRX-2 immunotherapy. The CDR3, as DNA: TGTGCCAGCACCCTAGGGGGTGAAAAACTGTTTTTT. This gives the protein CASTLGGEKLFF. Full variable domain (outside the CDR3, taken from reference TRBV2 and TRBJ1-4): EPEVTQTPSHQVTQMGQEVILRCVPISNHLYFYWYRQILGQKVEFLVSFYNNEISEKSEIFDDQFSVERPDGSNFTLKIRSTKLEDSAMYFCASTLGGEKLFFGSGTQLSVL.